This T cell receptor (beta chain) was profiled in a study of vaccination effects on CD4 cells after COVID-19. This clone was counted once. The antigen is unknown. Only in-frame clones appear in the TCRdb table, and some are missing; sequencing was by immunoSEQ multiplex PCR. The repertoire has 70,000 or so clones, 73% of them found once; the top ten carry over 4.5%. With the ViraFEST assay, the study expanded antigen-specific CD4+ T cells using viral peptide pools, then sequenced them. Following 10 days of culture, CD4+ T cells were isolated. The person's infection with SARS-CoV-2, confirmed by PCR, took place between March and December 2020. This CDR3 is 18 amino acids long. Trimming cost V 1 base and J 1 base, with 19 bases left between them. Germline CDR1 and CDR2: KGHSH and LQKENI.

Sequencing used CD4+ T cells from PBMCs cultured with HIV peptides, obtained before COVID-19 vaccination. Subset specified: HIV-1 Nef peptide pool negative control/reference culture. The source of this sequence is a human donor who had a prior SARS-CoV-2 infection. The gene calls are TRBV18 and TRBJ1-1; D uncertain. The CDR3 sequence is CASSPLGSLWDGNTEAFF. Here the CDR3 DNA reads TGTGCCAGCTCACCACTCGGGTCGCTATGGGATGGGAACACTGAAGCTTTCTTT.